This is a list of T cell receptor beta chains from one sample in a study of blood T cell repertoires in COVID-19. Profiling relied on immunoSEQ multiplex PCR, and the TCRdb table lists in-frame clones only, not all of them. The sample records about 180,000 clones, 75% to 85% being singletons. The sample was peripheral blood. These receptors all come from a woman aged 55-69 years with COVID-19, enrolled during active disease. Both conserved end residues are part of each CDR3. D genes are given only for firm matches. Expanded clones get a size class; other rows say once, few or many, or leave the size out.

v_gene	j_gene	abundance	d_gene	CDR3nt	CDR3aa
TRBV25-1	TRBJ1-2	.	.	TGTGCCAGCAGTGCACAGGCGTATGGCTACACCTTC	CASSAQAYGYTF
TRBV4-1	TRBJ2-4	.	.	TGCGCCAGCAGCCAAGCACTCATAGGAGAGAAAAACATTCAGTACTTC	CASSQALIGEKNIQYF
TRBV9	TRBJ1-6	.	.	TGTGCCAGCAGCGTACAGGGTAATTCACCCCTCCACTTT	CASSVQGNSPLHF
TRBV6-2/TRBV6-3	TRBJ1-5	.	.	TGTGCCAGCAGTTACTCGGTGGTGCAGGGTAACAATCAGCCCCAGCATTTT	CASSYSVVQGNNQPQHF
TRBV6-2/TRBV6-3	TRBJ1-2	.	.	TGTGCCAGCAGCTTTTTCGGGGGCTATGGCTACACCTTC	CASSFFGGYGYTF
TRBV2	TRBJ2-7	.	TRBD2	TGTGCCAGCTATAGGGAGGGGAGCTACGAGCAGTACTTC	CASYREGSYEQYF
TRBV5-1	TRBJ2-5	.	TRBD2	TGCGCCAGCAGCTTGGTTCCAGCGGGGGGGGAAGAGACCCAGTACTTC	CASSLVPAGGEETQYF
TRBV19	TRBJ2-5	.	.	TGTGCCAGTAGTATTCTCCCTCGGGAGACCCAGTACTTC	CASSILPRETQYF
TRBV9	TRBJ2-2	.	.	TGTGCCAGCAGCGTAACAGGCGACACCGGGGAGCTGTTTTTT	CASSVTGDTGELFF
TRBV10-3	TRBJ2-7	once	.	TGTGCCATCAGTGAGTCTAGCAACAACGAGCAGTACTTC	CAISESSNNEQYF
TRBV5-4	TRBJ2-1	.	TRBD1	TGTGCCAGCAGCTTAGTGGGACAGTCCTACAATGAGCAGTTCTTC	CASSLVGQSYNEQFF
TRBV7-6	TRBJ2-1	once	.	TGTGCCAGCAGCCTTATGATAGGGGCAGATGAGCAGTTCTTC	CASSLMIGADEQFF
TRBV11-1	TRBJ1-2	.	TRBD1	TGTGCCAGCAGCCCGAGACAGGGGTGGCTTCGTGGCTACACCTTC	CASSPRQGWLRGYTF
TRBV9	TRBJ2-2	.	.	TGTGCCAGCAGCGACCCCAAGGGGCTGGTCACCGGGGAGCTGTTTTTT	CASSDPKGLVTGELFF
TRBV18	TRBJ2-3	.	.	TGTGCCACCTCCGGGGTGGTGGATACGCAGTATTTT	CATSGVVDTQYF
TRBV5-5	TRBJ2-3	.	TRBD2	TGTGCCAGCAGCGCGGGACTAGCGGGAGTCGAAGATACGCAGTATTTT	CASSAGLAGVEDTQYF
TRBV7-2	TRBJ2-2	.	TRBD2	TGTGCCAGCAGCTTCCCCGGGGGGACCGGGGAGCTGTTTTTT	CASSFPGGTGELFF
TRBV5-1	TRBJ2-2	once	.	TGCGCCAGCAGCTTACCCCAACCAGGGCCCACCGGGGAGCTGTTTTTT	CASSLPQPGPTGELFF
TRBV19	TRBJ1-5	.	.	TGTGCCAGTAGTCCGGGGGTCGGCAATCAGCCCCAGCATTTT	CASSPGVGNQPQHF
TRBV7-9	TRBJ1-3	.	.	TGTGCCAGCAGCCCGACAGGCTCTGGAAACACCATATATTTT	CASSPTGSGNTIYF
TRBV15	TRBJ1-1	.	.	TGTGCCACCAGCAGAGTCGGGGGGGGCATCACTGAAGCTTTCTTT	CATSRVGGGITEAFF
TRBV19	TRBJ1-5	.	.	TGTGCCAGTAGCGGGGTAGTAGGAGGCAATCAGCCCCAGCATTTT	CASSGVVGGNQPQHF
TRBV6-2/TRBV6-3	TRBJ2-1	.	TRBD1	TGTGCCAGCAGTTACTTGACAGGGGCCAGCTACAATGAGCAGTTCTTC	CASSYLTGASYNEQFF
TRBV7-9	TRBJ1-2	.	TRBD1	TGTGCCAGCAGCTTAGTGGCCAGGGACAGTGGCTACACCTTC	CASSLVARDSGYTF
TRBV28	TRBJ1-2	.	TRBD1	TGTGCCAGCAGGTTACAGGGGGCGGTAAGGAAAGGCTACACCTTC	CASRLQGAVRKGYTF